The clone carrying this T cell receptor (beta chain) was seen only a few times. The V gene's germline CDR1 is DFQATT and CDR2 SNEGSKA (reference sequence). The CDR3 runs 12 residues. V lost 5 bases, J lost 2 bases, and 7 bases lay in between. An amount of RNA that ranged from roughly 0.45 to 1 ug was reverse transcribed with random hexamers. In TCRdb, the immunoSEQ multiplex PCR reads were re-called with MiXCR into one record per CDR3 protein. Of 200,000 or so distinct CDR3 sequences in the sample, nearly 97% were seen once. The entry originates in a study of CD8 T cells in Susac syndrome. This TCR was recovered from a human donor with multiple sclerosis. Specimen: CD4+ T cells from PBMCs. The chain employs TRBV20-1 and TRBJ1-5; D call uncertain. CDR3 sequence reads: CSARTGNQPQHF. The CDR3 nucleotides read TGCAGTGCTCGGACGGGCAATCAGCCCCAGCATTTT.